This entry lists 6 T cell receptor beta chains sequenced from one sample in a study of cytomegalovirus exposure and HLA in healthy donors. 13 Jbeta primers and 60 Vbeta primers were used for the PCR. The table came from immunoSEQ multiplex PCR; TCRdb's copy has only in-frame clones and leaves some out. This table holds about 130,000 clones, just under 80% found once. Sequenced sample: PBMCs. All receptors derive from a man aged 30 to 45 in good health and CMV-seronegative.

CDR3 sequence (DNA): TGTGCCAGCAGCGTCTACGCCCCTAGCGGGAGGGGGGAGCAGTACTTC. This sequence encodes CASSVYAPSGRGEQYF. The chain recombines TRBV5-5 with TRBJ2-7; 12 bases map to TRBD2. The CDR3 covers 16 residues. Germline V gene lookup returns CDR1 SGHKS and CDR2 YYEKEE (reference sequence). V lost 4 bases, J lost 7 bases, and 12 bases stayed unmatched. The full variable domain, completed using reference TRBV5-5 and TRBJ2-7, is DAGVTQSPTHLIKTRGQQVTLRCSPISGHKSVSWYQQVLGQGPQFIFQYYEKEERGRGNFPDRFSARQFPNYSSELNVNALLLGDSALYLCASSVYAPSGRGEQYFGPGTRLTVT.

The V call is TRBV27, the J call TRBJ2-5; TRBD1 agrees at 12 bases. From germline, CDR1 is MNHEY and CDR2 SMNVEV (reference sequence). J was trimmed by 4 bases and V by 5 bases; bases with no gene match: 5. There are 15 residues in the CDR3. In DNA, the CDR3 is TGTGCCAGCAGTCCCTGGGACAGGGGGCCAGAGACCCAGTACTTC. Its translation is CASSPWDRGPETQYF.

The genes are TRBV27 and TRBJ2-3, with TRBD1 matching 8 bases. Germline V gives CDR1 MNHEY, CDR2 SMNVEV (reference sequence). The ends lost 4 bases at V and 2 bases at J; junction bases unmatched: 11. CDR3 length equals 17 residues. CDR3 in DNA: TGTGCCAGCAGTTCCCAACTAGACAGGGGCTACACAGATACGCAGTATTTT. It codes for CASSSQLDRGYTDTQYF.

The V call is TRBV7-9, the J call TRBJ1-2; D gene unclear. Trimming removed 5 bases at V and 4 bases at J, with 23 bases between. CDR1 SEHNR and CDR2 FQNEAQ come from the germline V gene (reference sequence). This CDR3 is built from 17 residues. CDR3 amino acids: CASSPGGGSSLGYGYTF. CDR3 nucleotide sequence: TGTGCCAGCAGCCCCGGTGGAGGGAGTTCCCTGGGCTATGGCTACACCTTC. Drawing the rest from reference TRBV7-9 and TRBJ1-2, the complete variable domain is DTGVSQNPRHKITKRGQNVTFRCDPISEHNRLYWYRQTLGQGPEFLTYFQNEAQLEKSRLLSDRFSAERPKGSFSTLEIQRTEQGDSAMYLCASSPGGGSSLGYGYTFGSGTRLTVV.

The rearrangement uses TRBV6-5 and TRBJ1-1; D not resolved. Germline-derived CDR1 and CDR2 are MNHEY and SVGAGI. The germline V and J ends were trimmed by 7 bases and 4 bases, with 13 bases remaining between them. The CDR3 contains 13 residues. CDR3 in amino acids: CASTQEEGTEAFF. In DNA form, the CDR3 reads TGTGCCAGCACCCAGGAAGAGGGCACTGAAGCTTTCTTT.

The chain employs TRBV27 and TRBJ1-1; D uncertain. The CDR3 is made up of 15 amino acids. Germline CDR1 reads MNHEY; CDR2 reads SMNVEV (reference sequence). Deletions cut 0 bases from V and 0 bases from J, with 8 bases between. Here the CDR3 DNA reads TGTGCCAGCAGTTTATCGAGGGCGGTGAACACTGAAGCTTTCTTT. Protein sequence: CASSLSRAVNTEAFF.